These 30 T cell receptor beta chains originate from one sample sequenced in a study of cytomegalovirus exposure and HLA in healthy donors. The PCR used 60 Vbeta and 13 Jbeta primers. Profiled with immunoSEQ multiplex PCR; TCRdb holds only in-frame clones, not every one. The table includes about 210,000 clones, roughly 85% detected once. The sequencing sample was made of PBMCs. These receptor sequences come from a male donor in good health and CMV-seronegative.

J is TRBJ2-1 and V is TRBV2; 10 nucleotides align to TRBD2. Per the germline V gene, CDR1 is SNHLY and CDR2 is FYNNEI. V trimming: 8 bases; J trimming: 8 bases; junction bases outside the gene matches: 6. The CDR3 is made up of 13 amino acids. The CDR3 sequence: CASGEREGYEQFF. CDR3 in DNA: TGTGCCAGCGGGGAGCGGGAGGGATATGAGCAGTTCTTC.

This sequence joins TRBV6-5 and TRBJ2-7; TRBD1 agrees at 7 bases. The CDR3 runs to 15 residues. Germline values: CDR1 MNHEY, CDR2 SVGAGI. Unmatched junction bases numbered 7, after V lost 5 bases and J lost 0 bases. Here the CDR3 reads CASSPETGSSYEQYF. CDR3 in DNA: TGTGCCAGCAGTCCCGAGACAGGGAGCTCCTACGAGCAGTACTTC.

This chain joins TRBV11-2 and TRBJ2-3, with D perhaps TRBD2 (5 bases). This CDR3 is built from 15 residues. Germline CDR1 SGHAT, CDR2 FQNNGV. The germline V and J ends were trimmed by 4 bases and 5 bases, with 16 bases remaining between them. The CDR3 sequence: CASSSTREFRDTQYF. The CDR3 bases are TGTGCCAGCAGCTCAACTAGGGAGTTCAGAGATACGCAGTATTTT.

V usage is TRBV5-1 and J usage is TRBJ2-1, with TRBD2 identical over 9 bases. Germline CDR1 SGHRS, CDR2 YFSETQ. There are 16 residues in the CDR3. After removal of 0 bases from V and 5 bases from J, the junction contained 6 bases not matched to a gene. In nucleotides, the CDR3 is TGCGCCAGCAGCTTGGGGGGTAGCGGGGGACACAATGAGCAGTTCTTC. It yields the protein CASSLGGSGGHNEQFF.

The gene calls are TRBV28 and TRBJ1-4; D perhaps matches TRBD1 (6 bases). Per germline, CDR1 MDHEN and CDR2 SYDVKM. Trimming stripped 6 bases from V and 0 bases from J, with 14 bases between. This CDR3 comprises 16 residues. The chain's CDR3 is CASRKDSLATNEKLFF. The CDR3, as DNA: TGTGCCAGCAGGAAGGACAGTCTCGCAACTAATGAAAAACTGTTTTTT.

The CDR3 coding sequence is TGCAGCGTTGATGGCGGGGACAGCCTCCAAGAGACCCAGTACTTC. This gives the protein CSVDGGDSLQETQYF. This chain uses TRBV29-1 with TRBJ2-5, with D possibly being TRBD1 (7 bases). The CDR3 contains 15 residues. Germline V CDR1 and CDR2: SQVTM, ANQGSEA. V lost 3 bases and J 1 base, leaving 15 bases between the germline ends. Full variable domain (outside the CDR3, taken from reference TRBV29-1 and TRBJ2-5): SAVISQKPSRDICQRGTSLTIQCQVDSQVTMMFWYRQQPGQSLTLIATANQGSEATYESGFVIDKFPISRPNLTFSTLTVSNMSPEDSSIYLCSVDGGDSLQETQYFGPGTRLLVL.

J is TRBJ2-3 and V is TRBV7-8; D might be TRBD2 (5 bases). The V end was cut by 0 bases, the J end by 7 bases, with 5 bases between. The CDR3 totals 12 residues. CDR1 is SGHVS, CDR2 FQNEAQ, per germline. The CDR3 bases are TGTGCCAGCAGCTTAGCGGACTATACGCAGTATTTT. Its translation is CASSLADYTQYF.

The chain uses TRBV27 and TRBJ2-7, with a tentative D call TRBD2 (6 bases). The CDR3 runs 12 residues. Trimming pared 5 bases from V and 7 bases from J, leaving 12 bases between. CDR1 and CDR2 from the germline V gene are MNHEY and SMNVEV (reference sequence). The CDR3, as DNA: TGTGCCAGCAGTGCCCCGGCGGGAGAGCAGTACTTC. Residues: CASSAPAGEQYF.

This clone has only one observation. V and J are TRBV6-5 and TRBJ1-4, with TRBD1 identical over 7 bases. The CDR3 totals 15 residues. J gave up 7 bases and V 3 bases, and 8 bases lay outside the gene matches. Germline V gene data show CDR1 as MNHEY and CDR2 as SVGAGI. The CDR3 reads CASSYLKRQGEKLFF. The CDR3 DNA reads TGTGCCAGCAGTTATTTAAAGAGACAGGGTGAAAAACTGTTTTTT.

V is TRBV6-5 and J is TRBJ2-2; 8 bases are a match to TRBD2. Germline V lookup: CDR1 MNHEY, CDR2 SVGAGI. V trimming: 4 bases; J trimming: 0 bases; junction bases outside the gene matches: 4. This CDR3 has 16 amino acids. The CDR3, as DNA: TGTGCCAGCAGTTCGGGGGGGGTGGCGAACACCGGGGAGCTGTTTTTT. Translating gives CASSSGGVANTGELFF.

The gene calls are TRBV4-2 and TRBJ2-7; 8 nucleotides align to TRBD1. Germline V gene sequence: CDR1 LGHNA, CDR2 YNFKEQ. The CDR3 runs 16 residues. After removal of 1 base from V and 4 bases from J, the junction contained 9 bases not matched to a gene. Written as DNA, the CDR3 is TGTGCCAGCAGCCAAGGATTCGAGGACAGGGCTTACGAGCAGTACTTC. It yields the protein CASSQGFEDRAYEQYF.

V and J are TRBV5-8 and TRBJ2-7; D may be TRBD2 (5 bases). V lost 4 bases, J lost 8 bases, and 13 bases lay in between. This CDR3 is built from 12 residues. Germline lookup yields CDR1 SGHTS and CDR2 YDEGEE. The CDR3 sequence is CASSLSRGQQYF. CDR3 nucleotides: TGTGCCAGCAGCCTCAGCCGCGGGCAGCAGTACTTC.

CDR3 protein: CASSEWPLAGVADTQYF. CDR3 DNA: TGTGCCAGCAGTGAATGGCCTCTAGCGGGAGTTGCAGATACGCAGTATTTT. The V call is TRBV25-1, the J call TRBJ2-3, with TRBD2 matching over 10 bases. The CDR3 is made up of 17 amino acids. Germline-derived CDR1 and CDR2 are MGHDK and SYGVNS. The V and J ends lost 1 base and 4 bases, in that order; junction bases with no gene match: 8.

The chain is built from TRBV7-9 and TRBJ2-7; possible D gene TRBD2, 6 bases. Germline V gives CDR1 SEHNR, CDR2 FQNEAQ (reference sequence). The CDR3 extends over 16 amino acids. The ends were cut back, 2 bases at V and 3 bases at J, with 17 bases in the middle. CDR3 sequence: CASSLFEGREIYEQYF. CDR3 nucleotides: TGTGCCAGCAGCTTATTCGAAGGACGGGAGATCTACGAGCAGTACTTC.

The rearrangement links TRBV5-6 to TRBJ2-1; 7 nucleotides match TRBD1. Germline CDR1 reads SGHDT; CDR2 reads YYEEEE. The CDR3 sequence is 15 residues long. Trimming cost V 6 bases and J 5 bases; bases outside gene matches: 11. As DNA, the CDR3 is TGTGCCAGCATCCCCAGCAGGGGGTGGGACAATGAGCAGTTCTTC. Protein: CASIPSRGWDNEQFF.

This sequence joins TRBV7-9 and TRBJ2-6; TRBD2 is a possible D gene (7 bases). V gave up 2 bases and J gave up 1 base, with 15 bases separating them. The CDR3 totals 18 residues. From germline, CDR1 is SEHNR and CDR2 FQNEAQ (reference sequence). The chain's CDR3 is CASSLRGGLDSGANVLTF. Here the CDR3 DNA reads TGTGCCAGCAGCTTAAGGGGGGGCCTAGATTCTGGGGCCAACGTCCTGACTTTC.

This clone was picked up one time. The chain links TRBV4-3 to TRBJ2-6; no clear D. Germline V gene sequence: CDR1 LGHNA, CDR2 YSLEER. The V end lost 1 base, the J end lost 4 bases, and 5 bases lay between the germline ends. CDR3 length equals 14 residues. The CDR3 loop reads CASSQVLGANVLTF. For the CDR3, the DNA is TGCGCCAGCAGCCAAGTATTAGGGGCCAACGTCCTGACTTTC.

Turning to this clone: An end of the junction does not agree with germline; a read error may underlie this. This chain connects TRBV29-1 to TRBJ1-1, with D perhaps TRBD1 (6 bases). The CDR3 contains 13 residues. Germline V gives CDR1 SQVTM, CDR2 ANQGSEA. The CDR3 spells CSGALRQDTEAFF. CDR3 bases: TGCAGCGGAGCCTTAAGACAGGACACCGAAGCTTTCTTT.

For this clone: Other DNA sequences in this sample translate to the same CDR3. This chain links TRBV12-5 with TRBJ2-5; D is unclear. Trimming removed 5 bases from V and 9 bases from J, with 10 bases in between. Germline V CDR1 and CDR2: LGHNT, FRNRAP. The CDR3 runs to 11 residues. CDR3 coding DNA: TGTGCTAGTGGTCCCCGGGTGCCCCAGTACTTC. Its protein product is CASGPRVPQYF.

V gene TRBV4-3 combines with J gene TRBJ2-2; 10 bases fit TRBD2. Germline V gives CDR1 LGHNA, CDR2 YSLEER. The junction had 6 bases not matched to a gene; V was cut back by 2 bases and J by 3 bases. The CDR3 has 17 residues. CDR3 in amino acids: CASSQNLAGAHTGELFF. The CDR3 DNA sequence: TGCGCCAGCAGCCAAAATCTAGCGGGAGCTCACACCGGGGAGCTGTTTTTT.

This chain joins TRBV6-6 and TRBJ1-1; unclear D gene. Germline values: CDR1 MNHNY, CDR2 SVGAGI (reference sequence). The V and J ends lost 1 base and 8 bases respectively, with 5 bases between them. This CDR3 is built from 11 residues. The CDR3 region is CASSYWAEAFF. As DNA, the CDR3 is TGTGCCAGCAGTTACTGGGCAGAAGCTTTCTTT.

This sequence joins TRBV2 and TRBJ2-6; 7 nucleotides align to TRBD1. Germline V CDR1 and CDR2: SNHLY, FYNNEI. The CDR3 has 17 residues. J gave up 3 bases and V 4 bases, and 9 bases lay outside the gene matches. The chain's CDR3 is CASSVVRGKYGANVLTF. The CDR3 DNA reads TGTGCCAGCAGTGTGGTCAGGGGGAAATATGGGGCCAACGTCCTGACTTTC.

The chain couples TRBV10-3 to TRBJ2-7; no reliable D call. The V gene lost 2 bases and the J gene lost 5 bases, with 7 bases spanning the gap. This CDR3 contains 12 residues. The germline CDR1 and CDR2 sequences are ENHRY and SYGVKD. The CDR3 here is CAISELFHEQYF. The CDR3, as DNA: TGTGCCATCAGTGAGCTGTTTCACGAGCAGTACTTC.

CDR3 residues: CASSLELAGVGEQYF. The CDR3 DNA reads TGTGCCAGCAGTTTAGAACTAGCGGGAGTAGGCGAGCAGTACTTC. V and J are TRBV6-1 and TRBJ2-5, with 11 nucleotides matching TRBD2. The J call is doubtful: the DNA matches TRBJ2-7 better. Germline V CDR1 and CDR2: MNHNS, SASEGT. This CDR3 is built from 15 residues.

This chain links TRBV4-3 with TRBJ2-1; 8 bases map to TRBD2. CDR1 LGHNA and CDR2 YSLEER come from the germline V gene. The V segment lost 1 base and the J segment 7 bases; nucleotides outside the gene matches: 3. This CDR3 is 14 amino acids long. The CDR3 sequence: CASSQVRGDNEQFF. The CDR3 bases are TGCGCCAGCAGCCAAGTGCGGGGGGATAATGAGCAGTTCTTC.

This clone has more than one count but fewer than ten. The chain has TRBV5-5 and TRBJ1-1, with TRBD1 as a possible D gene (5 bases). Trimming took off 1 base at V and 0 bases at J, with 16 bases between the two ends. CDR3 length: 17 residues. Germline assignment: CDR1 SGHKS and CDR2 YYEKEE (reference sequence). The CDR3 DNA follows: TGTGCCAGCAGCTTGTATCCGGGACTAGGCTTGAACACTGAAGCTTTCTTT. It translates to CASSLYPGLGLNTEAFF. Variable domain in full (rest from reference TRBV5-5 and TRBJ1-1): DAGVTQSPTHLIKTRGQQVTLRCSPISGHKSVSWYQQVLGQGPQFIFQYYEKEERGRGNFPDRFSARQFPNYSSELNVNALLLGDSALYLCASSLYPGLGLNTEAFFGQGTRLTVV.

This clone was observed a few times. The chain's CDR3 is CASGLSENTEAFF. The CDR3 nucleotides read TGTGCTAGTGGCCTTTCAGAGAACACTGAAGCTTTCTTT. The V call is TRBV12-5, the J call TRBJ1-1, with D unclear. The CDR3 sequence is 13 residues long. The V end lost 6 bases, the J end lost 1 base, and 9 bases lay between the germline ends. CDR1 is LGHNT, CDR2 FRNRAP, per germline.

The chain joins TRBV9 to TRBJ1-2, with 8 bases matching TRBD1. The CDR3 sequence is 15 residues long. Germline values: CDR1 SGDLS, CDR2 YYNGEE. J was trimmed by 8 bases and V by 0 bases; bases with no gene match: 9. DNA of the CDR3: TGTGCCAGCAGCGTAGAGGACAGGGTTATGATCGGCTACACCTTC. Protein sequence: CASSVEDRVMIGYTF.

The chain has TRBV7-2 and TRBJ2-7, with TRBD2 matching 7 bases. Germline CDR1 reads SGHTA; CDR2 reads FQGNSA. Losses at the gene ends were 5 bases for V and 0 bases for J; bases not matched to a gene: 7. The CDR3 covers 15 residues. The CDR3 bases are TGTGCCAGCAGCCCCCCCGGGAGGAGCTCCTACGAGCAGTACTTC. Its protein product is CASSPPGRSSYEQYF.

V is TRBV5-4 and J is TRBJ2-5, with 8 positions matching TRBD2. Germline CDR1 reads SGHNT; CDR2 reads YYREEE (reference sequence). With 0 bases clipped from V and 2 bases from J, the junction kept 3 bases outside the gene matches. The CDR3 is made up of 15 amino acids. The CDR3 DNA reads TGTGCCAGCAGCTTGGCACTAGCGGCACAAGAGACCCAGTACTTC. It encodes CASSLALAAQETQYF.